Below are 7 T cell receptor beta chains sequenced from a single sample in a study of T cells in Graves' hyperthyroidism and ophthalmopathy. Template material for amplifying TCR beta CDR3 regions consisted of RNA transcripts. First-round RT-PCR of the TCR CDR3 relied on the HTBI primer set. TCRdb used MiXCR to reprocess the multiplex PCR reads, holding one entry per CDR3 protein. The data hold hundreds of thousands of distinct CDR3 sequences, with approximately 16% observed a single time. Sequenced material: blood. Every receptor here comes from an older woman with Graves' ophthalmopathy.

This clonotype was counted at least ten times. The CDR3 sequence is CASSLYRTLAKNIQYF. The CDR3 DNA follows: TGTGCCAGCAGTCTCTACAGGACTCTAGCCAAAAACATTCAGTACTTC. This chain uses TRBV28 with TRBJ2-4, with D possibly called TRBD1 or TRBD2 (5 bases each). The germline V and J ends were trimmed by 5 bases and 0 bases, with 14 bases remaining between them. From germline, CDR1 is MDHEN and CDR2 SYDVKM. The CDR3 totals 16 residues.

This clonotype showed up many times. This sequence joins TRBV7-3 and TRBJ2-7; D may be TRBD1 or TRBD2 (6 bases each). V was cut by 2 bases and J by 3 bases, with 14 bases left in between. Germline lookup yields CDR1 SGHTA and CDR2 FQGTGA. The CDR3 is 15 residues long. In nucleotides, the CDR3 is TGTGCCAGCAGCTTAGGACCCGGGGGCCTCTACGAGCAGTACTTC. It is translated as CASSLGPGGLYEQYF. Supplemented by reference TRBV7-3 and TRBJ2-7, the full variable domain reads GAGVSQTPSNKVTEKGKYVELRCDPISGHTALYWYRQSLGQGPEFLIYFQGTGAADDSGLPNDRFFAVRPEGSVSTLKIQRTERGDSAVYLCASSLGPGGLYEQYFGPGTRLTVT.

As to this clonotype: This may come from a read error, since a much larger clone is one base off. The CDR3: CASSPPAGSGEKLFF. The CDR3 nucleotides are TGTGCCAGCAGTCCCCCGGCAGGGAGCGGTGAAAAACTGTTTTTT. The chain combines TRBV28 with TRBJ1-4, with D maybe TRBD1 (5 bases). The CDR3 sequence is 15 residues long. Germline assignment: CDR1 MDHEN and CDR2 SYDVKM. V lost 5 bases and J lost 7, with 17 bases in between. Supplemented by reference TRBV28 and TRBJ1-4, the full variable domain reads DVKVTQSSRYLVKRTGEKVFLECVQDMDHENMFWYRQDPGLGLRLIYFSYDVKMKEKGDIPEGYSVSREKKERFSLILESASTNQTSMYLCASSPPAGSGEKLFFGSGTQLSVL.

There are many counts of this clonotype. CDR3 sequence: CASSGGLSSTTSEQFF. The CDR3 DNA is TGTGCCAGCAGCGGGGGATTATCCTCCACCACCTCTGAGCAGTTCTTC. This chain links TRBV11-2 with TRBJ2-1; the D call may be TRBD1 or TRBD2 (5 bases each). V shed 5 bases and J shed 9 bases, with 23 bases lying between them. This CDR3 is built from 16 residues. CDR1 is SGHAT and CDR2 is FQNNGV in the germline V gene.

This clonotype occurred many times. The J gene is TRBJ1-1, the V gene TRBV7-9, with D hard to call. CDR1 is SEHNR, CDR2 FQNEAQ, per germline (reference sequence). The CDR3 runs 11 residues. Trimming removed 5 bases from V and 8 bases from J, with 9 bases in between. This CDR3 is CASSREREAFF. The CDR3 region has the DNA TGTGCCAGCAGCCGAGAGAGGGAAGCTTTCTTT.

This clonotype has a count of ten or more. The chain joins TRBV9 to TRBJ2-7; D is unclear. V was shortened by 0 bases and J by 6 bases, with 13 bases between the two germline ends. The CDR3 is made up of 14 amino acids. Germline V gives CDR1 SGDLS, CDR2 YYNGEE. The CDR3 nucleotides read TGTGCCAGCAGCGTAGCTACGGACCTGGGCGAGCAGTACTTC. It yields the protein CASSVATDLGEQYF.

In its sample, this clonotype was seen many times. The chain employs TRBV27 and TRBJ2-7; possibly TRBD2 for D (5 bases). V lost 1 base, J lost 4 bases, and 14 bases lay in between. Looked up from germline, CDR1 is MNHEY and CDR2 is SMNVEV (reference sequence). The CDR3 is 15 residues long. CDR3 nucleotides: TGTGCCAGCAGTTTATTGAGGCTAGCCGTATACGAGCAGTACTTC. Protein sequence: CASSLLRLAVYEQYF.